Listed here are 15 T cell receptor beta chains from one sample, sequenced in a study of T cell therapy after organ transplantation. Sequencing was performed with immunoSEQ multiplex PCR; in TCRdb, only in-frame clones are kept and a portion is missing. The sample gives around 19,000 clones, around 83% of which show up once; 36% is in the top ten. This sample's time point: 20-29 weeks after completion of therapy. No antigen has been assigned to these receptors. The sequencing here drew on CD8+ T cells from blood, taken after autologous CMV-specific T cell therapy. The source of these receptors is a human patient who had received a solid organ transplant and had CMV disease. Some of the T cells may derive from the graft donor.

This clone showed up just once. The chain links TRBV27 to TRBJ1-1; D not certain. Trimming removed 2 bases at V and 5 bases at J, with 18 bases between. CDR3 length: 16 residues. CDR1 and CDR2 (germline): MNHEY, SMNVEV (reference sequence). The chain's CDR3 is CASSLSKWRWDTEAFF. Written as DNA, the CDR3 is TGTGCCAGCAGTTTAAGCAAGTGGCGATGGGATACTGAAGCTTTCTTT.

By share, this clone counts as medium-sized. V usage is TRBV13 and J usage is TRBJ1-2, with D possibly TRBD1 on 5 matching bases. V was shortened by 5 bases and J by 7 bases, with 17 bases between the two germline ends. CDR1 is PRHDT and CDR2 is FYEKMQ in the germline V gene (reference sequence). The length of the CDR3 is 14 residues. CDR3 nucleotides: TGTGCCAGCAGCCCCGGGACTGGCGTAGGTGGCTACACCTTC. Residues: CASSPGTGVGGYTF.

The chain employs TRBV5-6 and TRBJ2-5; no firm D call. The CDR3 length is 15 residues. In germline, CDR1 is SGHDT, CDR2 YYEEEE. The V end lost 0 bases, the J end lost 0 bases, and 9 bases lay between the germline ends. The DNA for the CDR3 is TGTGCCAGCAGCTTGGTTAGGAATTACCAAGAGACCCAGTACTTC. Protein sequence: CASSLVRNYQETQYF.

This chain links TRBV11-2 with TRBJ2-7; a possible D gene is TRBD2 (6 bases). Germline CDR1 reads SGHAT; CDR2 reads FQNNGV. The CDR3 runs to 13 residues. V lost 3 bases and J 7 bases, leaving 13 bases between the germline ends. Written as DNA, the CDR3 is TGTGCCAGCAGCTTGACCGGAGGGTGGGAGCAGTACTTC. It specifies CASSLTGGWEQYF.

This clone was detected once. The chain is built from TRBV7-2 and TRBJ2-1; D is unclear. Trimming cost V 5 bases and J 4 bases, with 12 bases left between them. The CDR3 is made up of 14 amino acids. The germline V gene has CDR1 SGHTA and CDR2 FQGNSA. CDR3 coding DNA: TGTGCCAGCAGCCCCAATGCGGATTACAATGAGCAGTTCTTC. Protein: CASSPNADYNEQFF.

The chain combines TRBV4-3 with TRBJ2-7, with D unclear. This CDR3 is 15 amino acids long. V lost 1 base and J 4 bases, leaving 14 bases between the germline ends. CDR1 is LGHNA, CDR2 YSLEER, per germline. CDR3 sequence: CASSQGQSPEYEQYF. The CDR3 DNA reads TGCGCCAGCAGCCAAGGGCAGTCCCCCGAGTACGAGCAGTACTTC.

The sample holds a few counts of this clone. The V call is TRBV19, the J call TRBJ1-5; D is unclear. Between the trimmed V and J ends, which lost 3 bases and 7 bases, there was a span of 7 bases. The CDR3 length is 12 residues. Germline V gives CDR1 LNHDA, CDR2 SQIVND (reference sequence). The CDR3 spells CASSIGGQPQHF. In DNA, the CDR3 is TGTGCCAGTAGTATCGGTGGGCAGCCCCAGCATTTT. Variable domain in full (rest from reference TRBV19 and TRBJ1-5): DGGITQSPKYLFRKEGQNVTLSCEQNLNHDAMYWYRQDPGQGLRLIYYSQIVNDFQKGDIAEGYSVSREKKESFPLTVTSAQKNPTAFYLCASSIGGQPQHFGDGTRLSIL.

The V call is TRBV4-2, the J call TRBJ2-7, with 8 nucleotides matching TRBD2. The V segment lost 0 bases and the J segment 2 bases; nucleotides outside the gene matches: 9. Per germline, CDR1 LGHNA and CDR2 YNFKEQ. The CDR3 loop spans 17 amino acids. CDR3 nucleotides: TGTGCCAGCAGCCAAGATATTGCGGGGGGTAATGCCTACGAGCAGTACTTC. This translates into CASSQDIAGGNAYEQYF.

The J gene is TRBJ2-7, the V gene TRBV6-5; D might be TRBD1 (6 bases). V lost 2 bases to trimming and J lost 4 bases, with 12 bases between them. The V gene's germline CDR1 is MNHEY and CDR2 SVGAGI. CDR3 size: 14 residues. The CDR3 sequence is CASSYGQGKYEQYF. CDR3 in DNA: TGTGCCAGCAGTTACGGGCAGGGGAAGTACGAGCAGTACTTC.

The chain combines TRBV19 with TRBJ1-1; 7 bases agree with TRBD1. With V trimmed by 7 bases and J by 5 bases, 7 bases remained unmatched. Germline-derived CDR1 and CDR2 are LNHDA and SQIVND (reference sequence). This CDR3 comprises 13 residues. CDR3 in DNA: TGTGCCAGTACCTCAGACAGGGTAACTGAAGCTTTCTTT. Its protein product is CASTSDRVTEAFF.

The V and J genes are TRBV19 and TRBJ2-1; the D is unclear. The CDR3 is made up of 15 amino acids. Germline V gene lookup returns CDR1 LNHDA and CDR2 SQIVND (reference sequence). Trimming left V 1 base short and J 1 base short, with 8 bases between. Here the CDR3 DNA reads TGTGCCAGTAGTATAGCCCGCGGTTCCTACAATGAGCAGTTCTTC. Translating it yields CASSIARGSYNEQFF.

This rearrangement joins TRBV2 to TRBJ1-2; no clear D. Trimming left V 9 bases short and J 0 bases short, with 14 bases between. Germline lookup yields CDR1 SNHLY and CDR2 FYNNEI. This CDR3 has 14 amino acids. The CDR3 DNA sequence: TGTGCCAGTACCGGAGGGCCTCCTAACTATGGCTACACCTTC. This codes for CASTGGPPNYGYTF.

The rearrangement links TRBV9 to TRBJ2-5; D is undetermined. V lost 4 bases to trimming and J lost 1 base, with 14 bases between them. The CDR3 extends over 15 amino acids. Germline CDR1 and CDR2: SGDLS and YYNGEE. CDR3 protein: CASSSQVRFQETQYF. The CDR3 DNA is TGTGCCAGCAGCTCTCAGGTCCGCTTCCAAGAGACCCAGTACTTC.

V is TRBV6-4 and J is TRBJ2-3; D ambiguous. Germline lookup yields CDR1 MRHNA and CDR2 SNTAGT. Trimming removed 2 bases at V and 0 bases at J, with 12 bases between. This CDR3 has 16 residues. CDR3 coding DNA: TGTGCCAGCAGTGACATAGTGACACCAAGCACAGATACGCAGTATTTT. Residues: CASSDIVTPSTDTQYF.

This chain connects TRBV19 to TRBJ2-1, with 10 bases fitting TRBD2. This CDR3 is built from 15 residues. CDR1 is LNHDA and CDR2 is SQIVND in the germline V gene (reference sequence). The V and J ends lost 3 bases and 4 bases, in that order; junction bases with no gene match: 3. In DNA form, the CDR3 reads TGTGCCAGTAGTATTCTACTAGCGGGGTACAATGAGCAGTTCTTC. The encoded protein is CASSILLAGYNEQFF.